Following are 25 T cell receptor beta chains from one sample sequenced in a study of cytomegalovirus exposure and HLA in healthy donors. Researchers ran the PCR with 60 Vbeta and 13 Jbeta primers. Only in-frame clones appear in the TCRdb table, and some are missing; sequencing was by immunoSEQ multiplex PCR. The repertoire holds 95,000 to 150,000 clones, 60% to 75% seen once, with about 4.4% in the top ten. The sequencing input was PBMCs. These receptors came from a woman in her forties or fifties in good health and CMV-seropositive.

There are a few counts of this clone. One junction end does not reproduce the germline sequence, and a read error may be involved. CDR3 protein: CAGNREGTASDF. The CDR3 coding sequence is TGTGCCGGGAACAGGGAAGGAACAGCGTCGGACTTC. The chain joins TRBV5-5 to TRBJ2-5, with a weak D call TRBD1 (6 bases). The CDR3 contains 12 residues. Germline loops: CDR1 SGHKS, CDR2 YYEKEE (reference sequence).

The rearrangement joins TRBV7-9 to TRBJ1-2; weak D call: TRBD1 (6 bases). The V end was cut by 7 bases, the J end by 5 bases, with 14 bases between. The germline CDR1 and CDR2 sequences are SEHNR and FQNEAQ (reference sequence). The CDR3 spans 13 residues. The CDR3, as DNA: TGTGCCAGCACCAACAGGGTTTTGTATGGCTACACCTTC. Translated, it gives CASTNRVLYGYTF.

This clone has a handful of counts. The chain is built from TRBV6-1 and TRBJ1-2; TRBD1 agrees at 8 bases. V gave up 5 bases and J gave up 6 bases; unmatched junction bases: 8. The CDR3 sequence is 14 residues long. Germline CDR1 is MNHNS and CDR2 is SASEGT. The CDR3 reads CASSPSTGANGYTF. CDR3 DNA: TGTGCCAGCAGTCCTTCGACAGGGGCAAATGGCTACACCTTC.

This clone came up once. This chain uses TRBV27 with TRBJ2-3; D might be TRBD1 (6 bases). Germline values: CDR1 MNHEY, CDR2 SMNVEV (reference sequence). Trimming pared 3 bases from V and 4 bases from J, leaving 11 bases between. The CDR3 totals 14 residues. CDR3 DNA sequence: TGTGCCAGCAGTTTGACAGGTAGCGCAGATACGCAGTATTTT. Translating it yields CASSLTGSADTQYF.

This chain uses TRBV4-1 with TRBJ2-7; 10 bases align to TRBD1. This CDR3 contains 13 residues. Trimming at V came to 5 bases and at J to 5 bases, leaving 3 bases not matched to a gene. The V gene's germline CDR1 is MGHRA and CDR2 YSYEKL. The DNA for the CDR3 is TGCGCCAGCAGCTCAGGACAGGGGGACGAGCAGTACTTC. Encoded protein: CASSSGQGDEQYF.

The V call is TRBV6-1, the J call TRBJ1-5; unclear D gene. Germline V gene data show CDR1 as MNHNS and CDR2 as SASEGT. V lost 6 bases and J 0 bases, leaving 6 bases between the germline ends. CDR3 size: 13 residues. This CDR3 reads CASRIDSNQPQHF. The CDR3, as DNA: TGTGCCAGCAGGATAGATAGCAATCAGCCCCAGCATTTT.

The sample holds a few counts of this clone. This CDR3 is CASSPPGGTRETQYF. CDR3 bases: TGTGCCAGCTCACCACCCGGAGGGACCCGAGAGACCCAGTACTTC. V gene TRBV18 combines with J gene TRBJ2-5; D possibly corresponds to TRBD2 (6 bases). V lost 0 bases to trimming and J lost 4 bases, with 12 bases between them. Germline V CDR1 and CDR2: KGHSH, LQKENI. The CDR3 covers 15 residues.

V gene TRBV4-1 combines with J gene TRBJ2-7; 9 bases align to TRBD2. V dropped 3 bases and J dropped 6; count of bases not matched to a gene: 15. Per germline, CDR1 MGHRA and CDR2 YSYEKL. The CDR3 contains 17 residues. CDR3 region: CASSHRTIGGGVSEQYF. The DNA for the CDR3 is TGCGCCAGCAGCCACAGAACAATCGGCGGGGGGGTCTCCGAGCAGTACTTC.

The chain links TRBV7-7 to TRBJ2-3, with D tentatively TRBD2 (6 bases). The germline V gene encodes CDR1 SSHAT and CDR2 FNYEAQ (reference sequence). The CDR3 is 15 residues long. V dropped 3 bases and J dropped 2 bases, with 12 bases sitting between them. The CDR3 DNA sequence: TGTGCCAGCAGCTTCTCGACGGGGGACACAGATACGCAGTATTTT. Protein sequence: CASSFSTGDTDTQYF.

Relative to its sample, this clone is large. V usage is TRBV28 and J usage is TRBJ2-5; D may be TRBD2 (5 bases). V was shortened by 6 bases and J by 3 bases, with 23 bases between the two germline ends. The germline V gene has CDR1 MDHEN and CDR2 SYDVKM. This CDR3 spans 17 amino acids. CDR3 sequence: CASRTTDPTSLKETQYF. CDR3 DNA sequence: TGTGCCAGCAGGACTACGGACCCGACCTCCTTGAAAGAGACCCAGTACTTC.

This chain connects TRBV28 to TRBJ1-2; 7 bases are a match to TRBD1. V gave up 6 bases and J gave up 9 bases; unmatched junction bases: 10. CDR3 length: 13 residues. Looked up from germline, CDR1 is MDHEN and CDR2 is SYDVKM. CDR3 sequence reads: CASRLLTGRSYTF. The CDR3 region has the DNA TGTGCCAGCAGACTCCTGACAGGGAGGAGCTACACCTTC.

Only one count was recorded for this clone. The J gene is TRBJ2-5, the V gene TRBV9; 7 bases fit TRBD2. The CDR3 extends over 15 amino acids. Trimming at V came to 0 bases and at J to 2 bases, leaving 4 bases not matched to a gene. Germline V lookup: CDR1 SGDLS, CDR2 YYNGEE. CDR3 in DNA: TGTGCCAGCAGCGTAGGACTAGCTTCGCAAGAGACCCAGTACTTC. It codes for CASSVGLASQETQYF.

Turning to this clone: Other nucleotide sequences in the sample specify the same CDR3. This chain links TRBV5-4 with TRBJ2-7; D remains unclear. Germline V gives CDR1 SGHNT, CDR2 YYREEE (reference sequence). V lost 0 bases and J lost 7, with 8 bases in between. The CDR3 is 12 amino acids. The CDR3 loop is CASSLGTREQYF. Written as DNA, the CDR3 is TGTGCCAGCAGCTTGGGAACGAGGGAGCAGTACTTC.

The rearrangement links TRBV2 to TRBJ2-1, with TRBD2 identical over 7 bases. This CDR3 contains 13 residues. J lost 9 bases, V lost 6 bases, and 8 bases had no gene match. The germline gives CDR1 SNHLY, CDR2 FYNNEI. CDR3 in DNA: TGTGCCAGCAGGGTTGGACTAGGTTTTGAGCAGTTCTTC. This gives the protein CASRVGLGFEQFF.

The CDR3 region has the DNA TGTGCCAGCAGCGACGACAGGGGGCGCCGCACAGATACGCAGTATTTT. Protein product: CASSDDRGRRTDTQYF. This rearrangement joins TRBV7-9 to TRBJ2-3; 10 bases match TRBD1. Trimming took 5 bases from V and 1 from J; bases not matched to a gene: 6. The germline gives CDR1 SEHNR, CDR2 FQNEAQ (reference sequence). The CDR3 covers 16 residues.

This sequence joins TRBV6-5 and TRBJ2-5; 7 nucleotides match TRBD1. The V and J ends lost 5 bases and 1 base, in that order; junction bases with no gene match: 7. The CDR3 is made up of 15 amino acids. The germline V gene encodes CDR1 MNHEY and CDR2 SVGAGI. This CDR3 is CASSRRDSGQETQYF. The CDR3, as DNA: TGTGCCAGCAGTCGCCGGGACAGTGGCCAAGAGACCCAGTACTTC.

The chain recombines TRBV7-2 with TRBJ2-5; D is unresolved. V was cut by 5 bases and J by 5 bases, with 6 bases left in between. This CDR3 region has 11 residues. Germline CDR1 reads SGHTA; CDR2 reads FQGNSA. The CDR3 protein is CASSVVETQYF. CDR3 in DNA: TGTGCCAGCAGCGTCGTGGAGACCCAGTACTTC. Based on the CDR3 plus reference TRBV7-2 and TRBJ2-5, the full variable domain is GAGVSQSPSNKVTEKGKDVELRCDPISGHTALYWYRQSLGQGLEFLIYFQGNSAPDKSGLPSDRFSAERTGGSVSTLTIQRTQQEDSAVYLCASSVVETQYFGPGTRLLVL.

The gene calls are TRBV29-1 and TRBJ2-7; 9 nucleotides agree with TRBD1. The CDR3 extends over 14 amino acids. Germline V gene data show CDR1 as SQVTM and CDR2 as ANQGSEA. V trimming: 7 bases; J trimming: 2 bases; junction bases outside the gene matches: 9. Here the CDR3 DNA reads TGCAGCGCCAAAAGCAGGACAGGGGCCTACGAGCAGTACTTC. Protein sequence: CSAKSRTGAYEQYF.

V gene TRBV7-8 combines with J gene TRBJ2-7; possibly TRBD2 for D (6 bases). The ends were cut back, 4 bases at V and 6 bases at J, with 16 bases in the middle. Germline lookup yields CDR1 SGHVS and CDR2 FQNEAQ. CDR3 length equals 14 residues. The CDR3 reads CASSYNGRDVEQYF. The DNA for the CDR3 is TGTGCCAGCAGCTACAACGGGAGAGATGTCGAGCAGTACTTC.

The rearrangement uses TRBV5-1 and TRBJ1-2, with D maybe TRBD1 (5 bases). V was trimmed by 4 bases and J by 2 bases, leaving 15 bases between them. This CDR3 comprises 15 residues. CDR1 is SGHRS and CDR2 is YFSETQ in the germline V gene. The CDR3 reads CASSIDSHQNYGYTF. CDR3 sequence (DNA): TGCGCCAGCAGCATCGACAGCCATCAAAACTATGGCTACACCTTC.

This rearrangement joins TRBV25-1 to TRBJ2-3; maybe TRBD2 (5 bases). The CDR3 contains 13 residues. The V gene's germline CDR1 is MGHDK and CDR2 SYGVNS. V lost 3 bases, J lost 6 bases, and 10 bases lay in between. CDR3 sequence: CASSDTSGDTQYF. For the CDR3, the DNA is TGTGCCAGCAGTGATACTTCGGGGGATACGCAGTATTTT.

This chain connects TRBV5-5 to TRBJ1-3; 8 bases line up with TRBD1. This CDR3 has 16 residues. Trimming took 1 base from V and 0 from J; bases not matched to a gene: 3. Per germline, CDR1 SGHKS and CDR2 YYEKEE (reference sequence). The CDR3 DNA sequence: TGTGCCAGCAGCTTGTTCGGGACAGGCTCTGGAAACACCATATATTTT. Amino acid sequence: CASSLFGTGSGNTIYF.

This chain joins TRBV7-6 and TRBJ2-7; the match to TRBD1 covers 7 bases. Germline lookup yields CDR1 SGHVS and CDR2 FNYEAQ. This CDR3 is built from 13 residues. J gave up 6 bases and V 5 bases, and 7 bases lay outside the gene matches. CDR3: CASSPQQGSEQYF. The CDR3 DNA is TGTGCCAGCAGCCCCCAACAGGGGTCCGAGCAGTACTTC.

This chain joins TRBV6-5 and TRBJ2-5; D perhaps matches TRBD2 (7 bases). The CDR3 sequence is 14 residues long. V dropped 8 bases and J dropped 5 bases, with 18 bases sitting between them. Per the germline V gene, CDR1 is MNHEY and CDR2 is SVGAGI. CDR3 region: CASSGGRYSETQYF. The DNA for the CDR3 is TGTGCCAGCTCCGGGGGGCGTTACAGCGAGACCCAGTACTTC.

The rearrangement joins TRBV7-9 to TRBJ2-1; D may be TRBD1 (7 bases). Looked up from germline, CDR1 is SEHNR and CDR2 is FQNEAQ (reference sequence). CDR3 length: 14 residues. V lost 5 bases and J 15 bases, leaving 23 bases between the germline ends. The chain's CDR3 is CASSRQGSLGEAFF. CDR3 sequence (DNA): TGTGCCAGCAGCCGACAGGGCTCGTTAGGGGAGGCGTTCTTC.